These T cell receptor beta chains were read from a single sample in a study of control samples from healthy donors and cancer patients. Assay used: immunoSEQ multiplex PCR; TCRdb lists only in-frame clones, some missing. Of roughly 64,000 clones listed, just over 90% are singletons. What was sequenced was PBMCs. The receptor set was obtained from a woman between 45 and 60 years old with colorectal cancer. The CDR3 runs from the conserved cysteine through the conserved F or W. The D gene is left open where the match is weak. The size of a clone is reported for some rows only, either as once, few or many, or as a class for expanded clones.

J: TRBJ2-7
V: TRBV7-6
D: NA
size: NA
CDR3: CASSLSIERQHSYEQYF
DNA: TGTGCCAGCAGCTTGTCGATTGAGCGGCAGCATTCCTACGAGCAGTACTTC

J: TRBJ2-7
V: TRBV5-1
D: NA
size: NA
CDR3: CASSLVGSHYEQYF
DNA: TGCGCCAGCAGCTTGGTGGGCAGTCACTACGAGCAGTACTTC

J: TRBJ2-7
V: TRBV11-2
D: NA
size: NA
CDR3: CASSLIRSEQYF
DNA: TGTGCCAGCAGCTTAATAAGATCCGAGCAGTACTTC

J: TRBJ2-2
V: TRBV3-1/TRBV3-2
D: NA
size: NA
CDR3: CAGTLSGVNTGELFF
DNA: TGTGCCGGCACGTTGTCGGGAGTTAACACCGGGGAGCTGTTTTTT

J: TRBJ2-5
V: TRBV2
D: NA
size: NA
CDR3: CASSAEQGPETQYF
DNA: TGTGCCAGCAGTGCTGAGCAGGGCCCAGAGACCCAGTACTTC

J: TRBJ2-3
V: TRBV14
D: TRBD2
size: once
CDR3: CASSQDLRGWNTDTQYF
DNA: TGTGCCAGCAGCCAAGATCTGCGGGGGTGGAACACAGATACGCAGTATTTT

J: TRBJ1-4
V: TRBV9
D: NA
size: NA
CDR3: CASSTAGGADEKLFF
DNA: TGTGCCAGCAGTACTGCCGGAGGCGCGGATGAAAAACTGTTTTTT

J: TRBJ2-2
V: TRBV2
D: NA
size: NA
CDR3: CASSAKGLRTGELFF
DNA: TGTGCCAGCAGTGCAAAGGGACTGCGCACCGGGGAGCTGTTTTTT

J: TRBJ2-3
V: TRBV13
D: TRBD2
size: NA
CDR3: CASSFGALAADTQYF
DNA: TGTGCCAGCAGCTTTGGTGCTCTAGCGGCAGATACGCAGTATTTT

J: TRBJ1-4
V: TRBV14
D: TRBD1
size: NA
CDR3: CASSPRTGRGEKLFF
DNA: TGTGCCAGCAGCCCCAGGACAGGGCGGGGTGAAAAACTGTTTTTT

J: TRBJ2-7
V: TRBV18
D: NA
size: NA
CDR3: CASSPQGGLSYEQYF
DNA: TGTGCCAGCTCACCACAAGGCGGGCTCTCCTACGAGCAGTACTTC

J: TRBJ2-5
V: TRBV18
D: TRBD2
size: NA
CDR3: CASSPPRTRHSTQYF
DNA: TGTGCCAGCTCACCACCGAGGACTAGACACTCAACCCAGTACTTC

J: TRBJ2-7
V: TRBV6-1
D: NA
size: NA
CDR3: CASSESAYEQYF
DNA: TGTGCCAGCAGTGAAAGTGCCTACGAGCAGTACTTC

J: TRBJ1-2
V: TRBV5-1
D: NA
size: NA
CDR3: CASSASDGNVAGYTF
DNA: TGCGCCAGCAGCGCCTCGGACGGGAACGTGGCTGGCTACACCTTC

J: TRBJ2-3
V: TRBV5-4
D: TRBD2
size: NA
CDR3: CASSRDPSGGFGNTQYF
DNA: TGTGCCAGCAGCCGGGATCCTAGCGGGGGGTTTGGAAATACGCAGTATTTT

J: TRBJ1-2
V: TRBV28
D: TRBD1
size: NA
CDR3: CASGGRDRGSNYGYTF
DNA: TGTGCCAGCGGGGGCCGGGACAGGGGGTCTAACTATGGCTACACCTTC

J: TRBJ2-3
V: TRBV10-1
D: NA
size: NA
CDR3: CASSESGSVSTDTQYF
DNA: TGCGCCAGCAGTGAGTCGGGTAGCGTTAGCACAGATACGCAGTATTTT

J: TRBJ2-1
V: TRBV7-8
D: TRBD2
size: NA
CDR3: CASSFPSGGVEQFF
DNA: TGTGCCAGCAGCTTCCCTTCCGGGGGGGTTGAGCAGTTCTTC

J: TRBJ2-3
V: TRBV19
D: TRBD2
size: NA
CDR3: CASRGTSGTDTQYF
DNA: TGTGCCAGTAGGGGGACTAGCGGGACAGATACGCAGTATTTT

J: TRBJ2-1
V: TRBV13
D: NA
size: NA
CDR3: CASSLVGVNSATDNEQFF
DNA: TGTGCCAGCAGCTTAGTGGGGGTTAATAGCGCCACGGACAATGAGCAGTTCTTC

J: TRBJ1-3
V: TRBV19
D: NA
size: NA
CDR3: CASSITGSGNTIYF
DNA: TGTGCCAGTAGTATCACCGGATCTGGAAACACCATATATTTT

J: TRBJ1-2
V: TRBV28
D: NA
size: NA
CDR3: CASGQVYGYTF
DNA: TGTGCCAGCGGACAAGTCTATGGCTACACCTTC

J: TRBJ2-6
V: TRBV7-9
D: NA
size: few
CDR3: CARDATVTGANVLTF
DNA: TGTGCCAGAGACGCGACAGTTACTGGGGCCAACGTCCTGACTTTC

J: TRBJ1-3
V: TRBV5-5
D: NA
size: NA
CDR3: CASTPNGGAGNTIYF
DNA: TGTGCCAGCACCCCCAACGGGGGCGCTGGAAACACCATATATTTT

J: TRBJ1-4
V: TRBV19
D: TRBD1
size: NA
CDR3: CASSRSGTGYEKLFF
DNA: TGTGCCAGTAGTCGATCCGGGACAGGGTATGAAAAACTGTTTTTT

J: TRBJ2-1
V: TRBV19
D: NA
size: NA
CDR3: CASSPGTWLNGQFF
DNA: TGTGCCAGTAGTCCGGGTACATGGCTGAATGGGCAGTTCTTC

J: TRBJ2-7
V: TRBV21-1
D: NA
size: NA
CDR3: CASSKAVPGEYEQYF
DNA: TGTGCCAGCAGCAAAGCGGTGCCTGGAGAATACGAGCAGTACTTC

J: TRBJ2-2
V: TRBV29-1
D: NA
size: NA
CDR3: CSVKERRTNTGELFF
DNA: TGCAGCGTTAAAGAGAGGCGAACGAACACCGGGGAGCTGTTTTTT

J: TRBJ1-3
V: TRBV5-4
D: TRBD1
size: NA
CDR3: CASSSSGTGPGRGNTIYF
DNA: TGTGCCAGCAGCTCCTCCGGGACAGGGCCGGGGAGAGGAAACACCATATATTTT

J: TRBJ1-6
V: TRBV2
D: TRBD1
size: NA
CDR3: CAGSAGTGGAIDNSPLHF
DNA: TGTGCCGGCTCGGCCGGGACAGGGGGAGCTATCGATAATTCACCCCTCCACTTT

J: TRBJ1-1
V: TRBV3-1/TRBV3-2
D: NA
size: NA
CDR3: CASRLNTEAFF
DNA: TGTGCCAGCAGGTTGAACACTGAAGCTTTCTTT

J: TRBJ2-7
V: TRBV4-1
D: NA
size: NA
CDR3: CASSQDLAGTYEQYF
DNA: TGCGCCAGCAGCCAAGATTTGGCGGGGACCTACGAGCAGTACTTC

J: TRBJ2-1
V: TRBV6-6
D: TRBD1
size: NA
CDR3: CASSSGTGYNEQFF
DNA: TGTGCCAGCAGCTCCGGGACAGGGTACAATGAGCAGTTCTTC

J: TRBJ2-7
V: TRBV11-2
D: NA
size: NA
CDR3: CASSRTSSLGRSYEQYF
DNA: TGTGCCAGCAGCCGCACATCATCTTTGGGGAGATCCTACGAGCAGTACTTC

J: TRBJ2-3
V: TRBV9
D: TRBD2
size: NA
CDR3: CASSVVGRGNTDTQYF
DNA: TGTGCCAGCAGCGTGGTGGGGCGGGGGAACACAGATACGCAGTATTTT

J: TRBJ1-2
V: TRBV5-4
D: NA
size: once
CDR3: CASSLDTNYGYTF
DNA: TGTGCCAGCAGCTTGGATACTAACTATGGCTACACCTTC

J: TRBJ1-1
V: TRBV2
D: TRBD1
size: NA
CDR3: CASSPIRTGLYEAFF
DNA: TGTGCCAGCAGTCCAATCCGGACAGGGCTTTACGAAGCTTTCTTT

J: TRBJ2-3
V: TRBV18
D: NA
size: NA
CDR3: CASTSQSGTDTQYF
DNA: TGTGCCAGCACCAGCCAATCAGGCACAGATACGCAGTATTTT

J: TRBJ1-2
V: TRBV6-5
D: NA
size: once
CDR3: CASSYANYNLPYGYTF
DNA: TGTGCCAGCAGTTACGCCAATTATAACCTACCCTATGGCTACACCTTC

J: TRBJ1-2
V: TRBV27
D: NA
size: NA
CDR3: CASSLMGIPGFGYTF
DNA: TGTGCCAGCAGCCTAATGGGAATCCCTGGGTTTGGCTACACCTTC

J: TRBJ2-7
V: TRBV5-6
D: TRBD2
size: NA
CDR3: CASSFYSGSLAYEQYF
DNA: TGTGCCAGCAGCTTTTATAGCGGGAGCCTAGCCTACGAGCAGTACTTC

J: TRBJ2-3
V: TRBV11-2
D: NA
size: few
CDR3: CASSLVMGADTQYF
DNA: TGTGCCAGCAGCTTAGTGATGGGAGCAGATACGCAGTATTTT

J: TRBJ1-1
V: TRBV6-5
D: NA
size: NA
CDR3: CASSSRLNTEAFF
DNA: TGTGCCAGCAGCTCTCGGCTGAACACTGAAGCTTTCTTT

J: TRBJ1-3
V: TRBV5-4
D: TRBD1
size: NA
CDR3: CASSSGLGQGNTIYF
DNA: TGTGCCAGCAGCTCGGGGCTGGGACAGGGAAACACCATATATTTT

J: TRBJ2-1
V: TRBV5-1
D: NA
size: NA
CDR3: CASSPERISYNEQFF
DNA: TGCGCCAGCAGCCCAGAGCGGATCTCCTACAATGAGCAGTTCTTC

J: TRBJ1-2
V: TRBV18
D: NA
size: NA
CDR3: CASSPGDGYTF
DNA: TGTGCCAGCTCACCCGGAGATGGCTACACCTTC

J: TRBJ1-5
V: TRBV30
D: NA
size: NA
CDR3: CAWSDRRNQPQHF
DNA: TGTGCCTGGAGTGACAGACGAAATCAGCCCCAGCATTTT

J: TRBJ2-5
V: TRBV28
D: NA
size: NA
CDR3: CASSFDPGETQYF
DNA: TGTGCCAGCAGTTTTGATCCAGGAGAGACCCAGTACTTC

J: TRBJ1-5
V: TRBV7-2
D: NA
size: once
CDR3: CASSLAGQGHQPQHF
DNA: TGTGCCAGCAGCTTAGCTGGGCAGGGCCATCAGCCCCAGCATTTT

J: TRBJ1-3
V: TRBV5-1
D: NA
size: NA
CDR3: CASSLEGSGNTIYF
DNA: TGCGCCAGCAGCTTGGAGGGGTCTGGAAACACCATATATTTT

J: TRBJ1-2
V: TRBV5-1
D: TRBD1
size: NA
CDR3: CASSLAGTAEGNYGYTF
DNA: TGCGCCAGCAGCTTGGCGGGGACAGCCGAGGGTAACTATGGCTACACCTTC